The T cell receptor beta chain described here comes from a study of T cell responses to AZD1222 COVID-19 vaccine. Overall study results and limits: Nearly half of the spike-specific TCRs reportedly recognize variant regions that carry no mutations.

Measured with immunoSEQ multiplex PCR; TCRdb has only the in-frame clones, and not every one. The table records roughly 170,000 clones, approximately 94% of them present only once. This CDR3 region has 14 residues. J lost 5 bases, V lost 6 bases, and 6 bases had no gene match. The V gene's germline CDR1 is MNHEY and CDR2 SVGAGI. As concerns this clone: As yet, its antigen is unknown.

The sequence was collected from an adult who received the AZD1222 COVID-19 vaccine. The sequencing used peripheral blood, collected 28 days after the second AZD1222 dose. The chain recombines TRBV6-5 with TRBJ2-2; 7 bases map to TRBD1. This CDR3 reads CASRKRGQTGELFF. CDR3 DNA: TGTGCCAGCAGGAAGAGGGGGCAGACCGGGGAGCTGTTTTTT.